This TCR beta chain was observed in a study of cytomegalovirus exposure and HLA in healthy donors. In the case of this clone: Its antigen is undetermined.

The germline gives CDR1 SNHLY, CDR2 FYNNEI. V shed 5 bases and J shed 6 bases, with 7 bases lying between them. The CDR3 extends over 11 amino acids. Both 60 Vbeta primers and 13 Jbeta primers went into the PCR. Repertoires were generated with immunoSEQ multiplex PCR, while TCRdb's copy carries only in-frame clones and drops some. Of 150,000 to 250,000 clones listed, about four fifths were seen once; the top ten hold over 1.5%. Study results and limitations: Later analysis found that TCR beta chains associated with HLA were more clonally expanded than other, equally common chains. Highly shared variants forming one cluster were likely a sequencing artifact.

The clonotype comes from a girl aged 10-17 years in good health and CMV-seropositive. This rearrangement joins TRBV2 to TRBJ1-2; D call uncertain. The specimen sequenced was PBMCs. The CDR3 region is CASSSENGYTF. The CDR3 bases are TGTGCCAGCAGTTCCGAGAATGGCTACACCTTC.